This TCR beta chain was observed in a study of T cells in Graves' hyperthyroidism and ophthalmopathy. RNA transcripts yielded amplified TCR beta CDR3 regions. The HTBI primer set was used in a first-round RT-PCR of the TCR CDR3. TCRdb re-called the multiplex PCR reads through MiXCR, storing one row per CDR3 protein. The table records 500,000 to 750,000 distinct CDR3 sequences, under 60% of them present only once. CDR3 size: 18 residues. CDR1 is MNHNS and CDR2 is SASEGT in the germline V gene. V was cut by 4 bases and J by 5 bases, with 23 bases left in between. Sequencing was done on a sample of peripheral blood or thyroid tissue (not recorded which). The clonotype originates from a woman between 18 and 30 years old with Graves' hyperthyroidism. The chain joins TRBV6-1 to TRBJ1-4; D ambiguous. This chain's CDR3 is CASSGTSGRPSYNEKLFF. The CDR3 DNA sequence: TGTGCCAGCAGTGGGACTAGCGGGAGGCCCTCCTACAATGAAAAACTGTTTTTT.